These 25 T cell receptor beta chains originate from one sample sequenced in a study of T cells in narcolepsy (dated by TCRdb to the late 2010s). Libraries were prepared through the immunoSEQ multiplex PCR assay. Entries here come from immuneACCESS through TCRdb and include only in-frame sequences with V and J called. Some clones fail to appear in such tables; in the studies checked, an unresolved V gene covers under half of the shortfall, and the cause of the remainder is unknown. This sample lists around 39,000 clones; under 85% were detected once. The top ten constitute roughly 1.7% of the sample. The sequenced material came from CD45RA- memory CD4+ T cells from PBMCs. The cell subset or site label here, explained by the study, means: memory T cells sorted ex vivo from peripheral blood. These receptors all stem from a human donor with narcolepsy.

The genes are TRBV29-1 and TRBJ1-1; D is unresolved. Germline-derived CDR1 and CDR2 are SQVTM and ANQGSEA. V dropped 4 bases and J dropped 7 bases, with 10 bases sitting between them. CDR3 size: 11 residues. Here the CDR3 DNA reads TGCAGCGTTGCGCAAGGCTTTGAAGCTTTCTTT. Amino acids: CSVAQGFEAFF.

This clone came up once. The DNA for the CDR3 is TGTGCCAGTATTGGGCCCCTCAACACTGAAGCTTTCTTT. This translates into CASIGPLNTEAFF. The V call is TRBV19, the J call TRBJ1-1, with unresolved D. CDR3 size: 13 residues. The V gene's germline CDR1 is LNHDA and CDR2 SQIVND (reference sequence). Deletions cut 7 bases from V and 2 bases from J, with 11 bases between.

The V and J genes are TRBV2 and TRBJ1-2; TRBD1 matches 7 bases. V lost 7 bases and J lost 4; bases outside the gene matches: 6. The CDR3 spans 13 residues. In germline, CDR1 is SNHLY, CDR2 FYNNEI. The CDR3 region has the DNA TGTGCCAGCACGAGCCGGGACAGCTATGGCTACACCTTC. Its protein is CASTSRDSYGYTF.

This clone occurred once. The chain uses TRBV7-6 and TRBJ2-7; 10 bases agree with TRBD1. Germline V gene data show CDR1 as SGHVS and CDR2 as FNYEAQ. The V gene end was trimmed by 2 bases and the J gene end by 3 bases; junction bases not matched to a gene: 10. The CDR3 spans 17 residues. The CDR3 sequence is CASSLFGSGQGNYEQYF. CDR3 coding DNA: TGTGCCAGCAGCTTATTCGGTTCGGGACAGGGGAACTACGAGCAGTACTTC.

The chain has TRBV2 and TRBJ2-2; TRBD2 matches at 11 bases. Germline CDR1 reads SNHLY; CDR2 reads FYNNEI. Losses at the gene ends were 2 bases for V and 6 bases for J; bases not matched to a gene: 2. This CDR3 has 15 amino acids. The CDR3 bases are TGTGCCAGCAGTGAACCTAGCGGGGGGCCCGGGGAGCTGTTTTTT. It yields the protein CASSEPSGGPGELFF.

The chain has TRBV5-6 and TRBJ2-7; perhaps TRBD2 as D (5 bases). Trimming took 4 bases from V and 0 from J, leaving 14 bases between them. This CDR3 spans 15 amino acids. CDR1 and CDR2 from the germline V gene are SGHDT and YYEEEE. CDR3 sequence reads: CASSPGLFSSYEQYF. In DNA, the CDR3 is TGTGCCAGCAGCCCCGGACTTTTCAGCTCCTACGAGCAGTACTTC.

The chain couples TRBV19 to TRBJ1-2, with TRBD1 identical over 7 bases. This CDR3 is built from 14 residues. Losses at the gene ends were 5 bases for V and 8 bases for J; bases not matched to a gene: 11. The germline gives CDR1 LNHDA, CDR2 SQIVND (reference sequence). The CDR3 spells CASSPLGGLEGYTF. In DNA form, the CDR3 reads TGTGCCAGTAGTCCCCTAGGGGGCTTGGAGGGCTACACCTTC. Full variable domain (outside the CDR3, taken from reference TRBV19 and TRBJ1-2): DGGITQSPKYLFRKEGQNVTLSCEQNLNHDAMYWYRQDPGQGLRLIYYSQIVNDFQKGDIAEGYSVSREKKESFPLTVTSAQKNPTAFYLCASSPLGGLEGYTFGSGTRLTVV.

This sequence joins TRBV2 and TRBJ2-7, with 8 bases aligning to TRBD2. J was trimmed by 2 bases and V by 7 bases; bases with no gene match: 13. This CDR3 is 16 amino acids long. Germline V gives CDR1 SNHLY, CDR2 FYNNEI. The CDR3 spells CASTPGPGGGTYEQYF. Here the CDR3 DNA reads TGTGCCAGCACCCCCGGCCCGGGGGGGGGTACCTACGAGCAGTACTTC.

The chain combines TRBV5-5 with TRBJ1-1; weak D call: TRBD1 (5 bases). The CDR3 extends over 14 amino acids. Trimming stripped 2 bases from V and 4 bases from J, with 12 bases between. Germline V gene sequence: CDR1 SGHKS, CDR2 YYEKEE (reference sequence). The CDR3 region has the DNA TGTGCCAGCAGCTTCCCGGGGCAAAGCACTGAAGCTTTCTTT. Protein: CASSFPGQSTEAFF.

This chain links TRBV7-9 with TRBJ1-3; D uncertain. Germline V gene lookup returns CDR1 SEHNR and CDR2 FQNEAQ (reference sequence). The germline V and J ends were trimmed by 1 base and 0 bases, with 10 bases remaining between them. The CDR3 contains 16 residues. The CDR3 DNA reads TGTGCCAGCAGCTTAGGGCTTGCCTCCTCTGGAAACACCATATATTTT. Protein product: CASSLGLASSGNTIYF.

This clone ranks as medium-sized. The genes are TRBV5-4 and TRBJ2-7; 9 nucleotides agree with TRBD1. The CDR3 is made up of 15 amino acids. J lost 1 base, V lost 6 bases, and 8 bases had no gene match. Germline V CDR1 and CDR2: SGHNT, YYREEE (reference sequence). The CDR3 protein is CASTLLGTGSYEQYF. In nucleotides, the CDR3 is TGTGCCAGCACCCTGCTCGGGACAGGGTCCTACGAGCAGTACTTC.

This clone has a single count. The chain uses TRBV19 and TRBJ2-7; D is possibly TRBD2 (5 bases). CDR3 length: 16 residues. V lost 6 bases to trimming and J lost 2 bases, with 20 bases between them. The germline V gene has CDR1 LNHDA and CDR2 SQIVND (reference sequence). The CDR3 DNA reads TGTGCCAGTAGGGGTGGGCCTGGACGGGAAGCCTACGAGCAGTACTTC. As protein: CASRGGPGREAYEQYF.

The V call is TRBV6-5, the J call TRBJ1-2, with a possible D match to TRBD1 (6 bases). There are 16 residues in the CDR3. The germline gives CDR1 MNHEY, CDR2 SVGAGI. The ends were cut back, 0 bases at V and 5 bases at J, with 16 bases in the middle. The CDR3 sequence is CASSYSSRPGQYGYTF. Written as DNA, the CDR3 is TGTGCCAGCAGTTACTCGAGTAGGCCCGGACAGTATGGCTACACCTTC.

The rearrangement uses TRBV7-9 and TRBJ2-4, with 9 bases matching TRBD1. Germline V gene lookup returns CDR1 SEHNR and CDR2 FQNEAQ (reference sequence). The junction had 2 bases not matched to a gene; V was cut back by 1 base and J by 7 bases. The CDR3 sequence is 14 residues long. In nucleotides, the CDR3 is TGTGCCAGCAGCTTAGTCGACAGGGGGAACATTCAGTACTTC. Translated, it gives CASSLVDRGNIQYF.

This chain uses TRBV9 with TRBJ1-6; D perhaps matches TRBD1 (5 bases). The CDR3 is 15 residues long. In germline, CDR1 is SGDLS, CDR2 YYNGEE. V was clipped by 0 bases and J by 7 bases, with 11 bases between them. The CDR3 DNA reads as TGTGCCAGCAGCGTAGGTTCTGGGGCCAATTCACCCCTCCACTTT. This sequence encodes CASSVGSGANSPLHF.

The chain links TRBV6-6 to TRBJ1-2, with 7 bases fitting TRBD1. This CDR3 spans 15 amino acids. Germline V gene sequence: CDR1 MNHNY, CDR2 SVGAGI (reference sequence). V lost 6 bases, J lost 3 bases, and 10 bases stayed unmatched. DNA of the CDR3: TGTGCCAGCAGCCCCGGACAGGATCGGTACTATGGCTACACCTTC. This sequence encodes CASSPGQDRYYGYTF.

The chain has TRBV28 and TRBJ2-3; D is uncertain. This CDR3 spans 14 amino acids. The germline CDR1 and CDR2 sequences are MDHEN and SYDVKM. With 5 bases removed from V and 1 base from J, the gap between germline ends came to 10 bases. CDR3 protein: CASSTSPRTDTQYF. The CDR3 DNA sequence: TGTGCCAGCAGTACCTCTCCCCGCACAGATACGCAGTATTTT.

The DNA for the CDR3 is TGTGCCAGCAGTTATAGGGACAGCTATTCACCCCTCCACTTT. Translated: CASSYRDSYSPLHF. This chain uses TRBV28 with TRBJ1-6, with 7 bases identical to TRBD1. Germline V gives CDR1 MDHEN, CDR2 SYDVKM. V shed 4 bases and J 8 bases; nucleotides not matched to a gene: 5. CDR3 length: 14 residues.

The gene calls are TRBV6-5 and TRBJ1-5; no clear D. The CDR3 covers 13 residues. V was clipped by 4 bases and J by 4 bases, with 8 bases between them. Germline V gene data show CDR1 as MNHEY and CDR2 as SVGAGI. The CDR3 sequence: CASSFTANQPQHF. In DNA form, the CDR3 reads TGTGCCAGCAGTTTTACAGCAAATCAGCCCCAGCATTTT.

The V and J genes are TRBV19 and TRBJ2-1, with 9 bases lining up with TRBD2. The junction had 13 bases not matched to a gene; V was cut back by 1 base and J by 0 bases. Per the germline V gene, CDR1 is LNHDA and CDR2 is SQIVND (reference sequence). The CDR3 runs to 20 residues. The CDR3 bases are TGTGCCAGTAGTATAGGCTTTGGAGGCCTAGCGGGGCACTCCTACAATGAGCAGTTCTTC. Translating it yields CASSIGFGGLAGHSYNEQFF.

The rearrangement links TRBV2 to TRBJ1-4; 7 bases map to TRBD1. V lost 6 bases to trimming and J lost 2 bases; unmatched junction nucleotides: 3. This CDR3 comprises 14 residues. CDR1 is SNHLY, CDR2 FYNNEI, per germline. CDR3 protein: CASRGTVTNEKLFF. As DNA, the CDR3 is TGTGCCAGCAGGGGGACAGTCACTAATGAAAAACTGTTTTTT.

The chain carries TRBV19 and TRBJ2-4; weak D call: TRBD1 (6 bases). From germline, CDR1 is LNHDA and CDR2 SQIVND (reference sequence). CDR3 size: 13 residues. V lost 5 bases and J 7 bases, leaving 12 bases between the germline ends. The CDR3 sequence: CASSSLQGNIQYF. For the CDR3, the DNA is TGTGCCAGTAGTTCCCTTCAGGGGAACATTCAGTACTTC.

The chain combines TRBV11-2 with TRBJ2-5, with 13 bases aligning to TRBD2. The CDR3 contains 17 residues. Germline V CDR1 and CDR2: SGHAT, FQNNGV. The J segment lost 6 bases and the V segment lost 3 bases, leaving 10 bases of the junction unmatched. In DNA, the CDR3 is TGTGCCAGCAGCTTCGGACTAGCGGGGGTCCCACCCCAGACCCAGTACTTC. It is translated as CASSFGLAGVPPQTQYF.

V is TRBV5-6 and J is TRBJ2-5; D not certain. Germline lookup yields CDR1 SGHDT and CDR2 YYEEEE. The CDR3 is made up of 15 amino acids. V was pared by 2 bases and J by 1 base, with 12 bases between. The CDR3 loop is CASSLVGRAQETQYF. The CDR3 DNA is TGTGCCAGCAGCTTAGTGGGAAGGGCCCAAGAGACCCAGTACTTC.

CDR3 sequence reads: CASSLRDSGYSGNTIYF. The CDR3 bases are TGTGCCAGCAGTTTGAGGGATTCCGGGTACTCTGGAAACACCATATATTTT. This sequence joins TRBV27 and TRBJ1-3; no reliable D call. Germline lookup yields CDR1 MNHEY and CDR2 SMNVEV (reference sequence). This CDR3 has 17 residues. V lost 3 bases, J lost 0 bases, and 15 bases lay in between.